These 5 T cell receptor beta chains were all obtained from the same sample, sequenced in a study of T cell repertoires in cytomegalovirus infection. Each CDR3 protein is one row after TCRdb ran MiXCR on the reads. The data contain about 180,000 distinct CDR3 sequences, 17% of them seen just once; the ten biggest clones take up around 25%. Sequencing input: CD8+ T cells from PBMCs. The receptors shown here come from a human donor in good health (CMV status not recorded). Some clones in this sample may be carry-over from other donors' samples.

This clonotype has more than one count but fewer than ten. The chain has TRBV14 and TRBJ2-1, with 7 bases lining up with TRBD1. Germline CDR1 is SGHDN and CDR2 is FVKESK. V lost 4 bases to trimming and J lost 3 bases; unmatched junction nucleotides: 9. The length of the CDR3 is 16 residues. In DNA, the CDR3 is TGTGCCAGCAGCCCCCTGGGACAGAGGGACTACAATGAGCAGTTCTTC. Translating gives CASSPLGQRDYNEQFF.

This clonotype was seen a few times. The genes are TRBV19 and TRBJ1-2; D is uncertain. The CDR3 has 16 residues. Germline CDR1 is LNHDA and CDR2 is SQIVND (reference sequence). Trimming left V 3 bases short and J 4 bases short, with 18 bases between. The CDR3 DNA is TGTGCCAGTAGTATTTGGAGAGGAGGCTCATCCTATGGCTACACCTTC. Amino acid sequence: CASSIWRGGSSYGYTF. The entire variable domain, with the rest obtained from reference TRBV19 and TRBJ1-2, is as follows: DGGITQSPKYLFRKEGQNVTLSCEQNLNHDAMYWYRQDPGQGLRLIYYSQIVNDFQKGDIAEGYSVSREKKESFPLTVTSAQKNPTAFYLCASSIWRGGSSYGYTFGSGTRLTVV.

The chain links TRBV28 to TRBJ2-2; 8 nucleotides line up with TRBD1. Germline V gene data show CDR1 as MDHEN and CDR2 as SYDVKM. V dropped 4 bases and J dropped 2; count of bases not matched to a gene: 3. CDR3 size: 15 residues. CDR3 in amino acids: CASSSGQANTGELFF. CDR3 bases: TGTGCCAGCAGTTCGGGACAGGCAAACACCGGGGAGCTGTTTTTT.

This clonotype appeared a few times. This rearrangement joins TRBV29-1 to TRBJ2-1; D unclear. Trimming stripped 1 base from V and 0 bases from J, with 16 bases between. The germline gives CDR1 SQVTM, CDR2 ANQGSEA. The CDR3 runs 17 residues. For the CDR3, the DNA is TGCAGCGTTGAAGGGGAATTGGGTCAGAGCTCCTACAATGAGCAGTTCTTC. It translates to CSVEGELGQSSYNEQFF.

This clonotype was counted a few times. The chain is built from TRBV7-9 and TRBJ1-1; TRBD1 is a possible D gene (5 bases). The V gene lost 7 bases and the J gene lost 1 base, with 19 bases spanning the gap. The CDR3 loop spans 16 amino acids. CDR1 and CDR2 from the germline V gene are SEHNR and FQNEAQ (reference sequence). CDR3 sequence reads: CASTTKGKTANTEAFF. Here the CDR3 DNA reads TGTGCCAGCACCACGAAGGGGAAGACCGCGAACACTGAAGCTTTCTTT.